These 20 T cell receptor beta chains originate from one sample sequenced in a study of blood T cell repertoires in COVID-19. TCRdb's copy holds only in-frame clones and misses some; the assay was immunoSEQ multiplex PCR. The table lists under 350,000 clones, around 86% of them singletons. Sequences were obtained from peripheral blood. The receptors come from a human donor in a cohort sampled during active COVID-19.

The chain carries TRBV11-2 and TRBJ1-1, with TRBD1 identical over 9 bases. V was clipped by 5 bases and J by 6 bases; unmatched bases: 13. Germline V lookup: CDR1 SGHAT, CDR2 FQNNGV. The CDR3 spans 16 residues. Written as DNA, the CDR3 is TGTGCCAGCAGCCGGGCTCCGGGACAGGGATACGCTGAAGCTTTCTTT. Protein product: CASSRAPGQGYAEAFF.

This clone has a handful of counts. CDR3 loop: CSVALGPNTEAFF. The DNA for the CDR3 is TGCAGCGTCGCCCTTGGGCCGAACACTGAAGCTTTCTTT. This chain uses TRBV29-1 with TRBJ1-1; D gene unclear. Germline V gene lookup returns CDR1 SQVTM and CDR2 ANQGSEA. This CDR3 spans 13 amino acids. V was clipped by 6 bases and J by 1 base, with 12 bases between them.

The chain carries TRBV12-2 and TRBJ2-2; the tabulated D call, TRBD2, remains unverified against the DNA. TRBV12-2 is a documented pseudogene. There are 16 residues in the CDR3. CDR3 bases: TGTGCAAGTCGCTTAGAGGCTAGCGGTAACACCGGGGAGCTGTTTTTT. This encodes CASRLEASGNTGELFF.

The V call is TRBV19, the J call TRBJ2-3, with 8 bases that match TRBD2. Germline-derived CDR1 and CDR2 are LNHDA and SQIVND (reference sequence). V shed 5 bases, J shed 6 bases, and the junction held 4 bases outside the gene matches. This CDR3 is 13 amino acids long. The DNA of the CDR3 is TGTGCCAGTAGTGTTAGCGGGGTTGATACGCAGTATTTT. It encodes CASSVSGVDTQYF.

The V call is TRBV11-2, the J call TRBJ1-1; 8 bases fit TRBD1. The CDR3 sequence is 16 residues long. The junction had 7 bases not matched to a gene; V was cut back by 3 bases and J by 1 base. Germline lookup yields CDR1 SGHAT and CDR2 FQNNGV. Here the CDR3 reads CASSLGRGRKNTEAFF. The CDR3 nucleotides read TGTGCCAGCAGCTTGGGCAGGGGGCGAAAGAACACTGAAGCTTTCTTT.

This CDR3 reads CASSWSSGYHEQFF. The CDR3 coding sequence is TGTGCCAGCAGTTGGTCTAGCGGGTACCATGAGCAGTTCTTC. The rearrangement uses TRBV27 and TRBJ2-1; 8 nucleotides agree with TRBD2. V lost 4 bases and J lost 8; bases outside the gene matches: 7. Germline V gene data show CDR1 as MNHEY and CDR2 as SMNVEV (reference sequence). The CDR3 spans 14 residues.

This clone was detected a few times. The V call is TRBV19, the J call TRBJ1-2; possible D gene TRBD1, 6 bases. CDR1 is LNHDA and CDR2 is SQIVND in the germline V gene (reference sequence). CDR3 size: 15 residues. V lost 9 bases and J 5 bases, leaving 22 bases between the germline ends. For the CDR3, the DNA is TGTGCCAGCCTCCCGGGGGGCACGCAATCTTATGGCTACACCTTC. Residues: CASLPGGTQSYGYTF.

The rearrangement links TRBV9 to TRBJ2-5; 7 bases fit TRBD1. The CDR3 extends over 15 amino acids. Trimming took 0 bases from V and 3 from J; bases not matched to a gene: 5. The germline CDR1 and CDR2 sequences are SGDLS and YYNGEE. CDR3 protein: CASSVGPTGEETQYF. DNA for the CDR3: TGTGCCAGCAGCGTAGGCCCAACAGGGGAAGAGACCCAGTACTTC.

V is TRBV6-6 and J is TRBJ1-5; TRBD1 aligns across 7 bases. V shed 6 bases and J 4 bases; nucleotides not matched to a gene: 6. The CDR3 is made up of 14 amino acids. Per the germline V gene, CDR1 is MNHNY and CDR2 is SVGAGI (reference sequence). The CDR3 sequence is CASSTGTANQPQHF. In DNA, the CDR3 is TGTGCCAGCAGCACTGGGACAGCGAATCAGCCCCAGCATTTT.

V usage is TRBV27 and J usage is TRBJ2-7, with D perhaps matching TRBD1 (6 bases). The CDR3 is 14 residues long. Trimming pared 5 bases from V and 3 bases from J, leaving 14 bases between. Looked up from germline, CDR1 is MNHEY and CDR2 is SMNVEV (reference sequence). The CDR3 loop reads CASSHGQRFYEQYF. CDR3 bases: TGTGCCAGCAGTCATGGACAGCGTTTCTACGAGCAGTACTTC.

This rearrangement joins TRBV28 to TRBJ2-2; tentative D call: TRBD1 (6 bases). CDR3 length: 14 residues. CDR1 is MDHEN, CDR2 SYDVKM, per germline. V lost 6 bases and J lost 4, with 12 bases in between. The CDR3 spells CASRETGGTGELFF. Here the CDR3 DNA reads TGTGCCAGCAGGGAGACAGGCGGCACCGGGGAGCTGTTTTTT.

V gene TRBV6-5 combines with J gene TRBJ2-7; TRBD1 matches 10 bases. Trimming took 2 bases from V and 4 from J; bases not matched to a gene: 8. The germline CDR1 and CDR2 sequences are MNHEY and SVGAGI. This CDR3 is built from 16 residues. In DNA, the CDR3 is TGTGCCAGCAGTTACCGGATCCCGGGACAGGGGTACGAGCAGTACTTC. Its protein is CASSYRIPGQGYEQYF.

This chain links TRBV19 with TRBJ2-7; TRBD2 matches 13 bases. This CDR3 has 15 amino acids. Germline loops: CDR1 LNHDA, CDR2 SQIVND (reference sequence). V shed 4 bases and J 7 bases; nucleotides not matched to a gene: 7. CDR3 sequence: CASSTGLAGRGEQYF. The CDR3 region has the DNA TGTGCCAGTAGTACGGGACTAGCGGGACGCGGGGAGCAGTACTTC. Together with reference TRBV19 and TRBJ2-7, the CDR3 gives the full variable domain: DGGITQSPKYLFRKEGQNVTLSCEQNLNHDAMYWYRQDPGQGLRLIYYSQIVNDFQKGDIAEGYSVSREKKESFPLTVTSAQKNPTAFYLCASSTGLAGRGEQYFGPGTRLTVT.

The V call is TRBV5-1, the J call TRBJ2-1; TRBD2 aligns across 11 bases. The CDR3 has 16 amino acids. CDR1 is SGHRS and CDR2 is YFSETQ in the germline V gene. J gave up 8 bases and V 0 bases, and 7 bases lay outside the gene matches. CDR3 nucleotides: TGCGCCAGCAGCTTGGCAGCGGGACTAGCGGTCTATGAGCAGTTCTTC. Residues: CASSLAAGLAVYEQFF. Full variable domain (outside the CDR3, taken from reference TRBV5-1 and TRBJ2-1): KAGVTQTPRYLIKTRGQQVTLSCSPISGHRSVSWYQQTPGQGLQFLFEYFSETQRNKGNFPGRFSGRQFSNSRSEMNVSTLELGDSALYLCASSLAAGLAVYEQFFGPGTRLTVL.

The J gene is TRBJ2-1, the V gene TRBV6-5; TRBD1 might be the D (5 bases). The CDR3 is made up of 13 amino acids. Germline CDR1 reads MNHEY; CDR2 reads SVGAGI. Trimming left V 6 bases short and J 7 bases short, with 13 bases between. The CDR3 nucleotides are TGTGCCAGCAGGGGCAGGGTACTAAATGAGCAGTTCTTC. It encodes CASRGRVLNEQFF.

CDR3 region: CASRSVTSGLYNEQFF. CDR3 DNA sequence: TGTGCCAGTAGATCAGTGACTAGCGGGCTGTACAATGAGCAGTTCTTC. This sequence joins TRBV19 and TRBJ2-1; TRBD2 matches at 10 bases. Trimming at V came to 6 bases and at J to 4 bases, leaving 9 bases not matched to a gene. The CDR3 sequence is 16 residues long. Germline CDR1 reads LNHDA; CDR2 reads SQIVND (reference sequence).

The V call is TRBV7-8, the J call TRBJ1-1, with D possibly TRBD1 on 6 matching bases. The CDR3 runs 14 residues. V was trimmed by 6 bases and J by 0 bases, leaving 11 bases between them. Germline values: CDR1 SGHVS, CDR2 FQNEAQ. Here the CDR3 reads CASRADRLNTEAFF. In DNA form, the CDR3 reads TGTGCCAGCAGAGCAGACAGGTTGAACACTGAAGCTTTCTTT.

The V and J genes are TRBV28 and TRBJ1-1; 8 bases agree with TRBD1. Unmatched junction bases numbered 13, after V lost 7 bases and J lost 6 bases. Germline V gene lookup returns CDR1 MDHEN and CDR2 SYDVKM. This CDR3 is built from 15 residues. Written as DNA, the CDR3 is TGTGCCAGCATTTCGGGACAGGAGTGGGGTTCTGAAGCTTTCTTT. This encodes CASISGQEWGSEAFF. Full variable domain (outside the CDR3, taken from reference TRBV28 and TRBJ1-1): DVKVTQSSRYLVKRTGEKVFLECVQDMDHENMFWYRQDPGLGLRLIYFSYDVKMKEKGDIPEGYSVSREKKERFSLILESASTNQTSMYLCASISGQEWGSEAFFGQGTRLTVV.

This rearrangement joins TRBV15 to TRBJ1-2; D remains unclear. This CDR3 has 13 residues. Trimming pared 1 base from V and 4 bases from J, leaving 7 bases between. Germline values: CDR1 LNHNV, CDR2 YYDKDF (reference sequence). CDR3 protein: CATSRGSPYGYTF. The DNA of the CDR3 is TGTGCCACCAGCAGAGGTAGCCCCTATGGCTACACCTTC. The full variable domain, completed using reference TRBV15 and TRBJ1-2, is DAMVIQNPRYQVTQFGKPVTLSCSQTLNHNVMYWYQQKSSQAPKLLFHYYDKDFNNEADTPDNFQSRRPNTSFCFLDIRSPGLGDTAMYLCATSRGSPYGYTFGSGTRLTVV.

This clone occurred a few times. This sample also contains other DNA sequences that code for the same CDR3. V and J are TRBV24-1 and TRBJ1-2; D gene ambiguous. CDR1 is KGHDR, CDR2 SFDVKD, per germline. Trimming took off 6 bases at V and 1 base at J, with 8 bases between the two ends. The CDR3 sequence is 13 residues long. The CDR3 protein is CATSRGDNYGYTF. The CDR3 region has the DNA TGTGCCACCAGTCGAGGCGATAACTATGGCTACACCTTC.